This is a list of T cell receptor beta chains from one sample in a study of blood T cell repertoires in COVID-19. Profiled with immunoSEQ multiplex PCR; TCRdb holds only in-frame clones, not every one. The sample gives approximately 340,000 clones, approximately 88% of which show up once; roughly 9.9% is in the top ten. Input material: peripheral blood. The receptors originated from a man aged 30 to 45 with COVID-19, enrolled during active disease. CDR3s include the opening cysteine and the closing phenylalanine or tryptophan. A D gene is named only where the DNA matches it firmly. Size is stated for part of the rows, as once, few or many counts, or as a class when the clone is expanded.

>TRBJ2-1|TRBD2|TRBV28|-
TGTGCCAGCAGTTTTCTAGCGGGAGTGGGCAATGAGCAGTTCTTC
CASSFLAGVGNEQFF
>TRBJ1-2|-|TRBV7-2|-
TGTGCCAGCAGCTTAGCGGGGGGCTATGGCTACACCTTC
CASSLAGGYGYTF
>TRBJ1-2|TRBD1|TRBV25-1|once
TGTGCCAGCAGTGAATGGGAAGGGGGCCGTAACTATGGCTACACCTTC
CASSEWEGGRNYGYTF
>TRBJ2-5|TRBD1|TRBV15|-
TGTGCCACCAGCAGGGACAGGGCCCAAGAGACCCAGTACTTC
CATSRDRAQETQYF
>TRBJ2-1|TRBD2|TRBV5-1|-
TGCGCCAGCAGCTACACCGGCGGACTAGCGGGAGAGCAGCCCTACAATGAGCAGTTCTTC
CASSYTGGLAGEQPYNEQFF
>TRBJ2-2|-|TRBV9|-
TGTGCCAGCAGCGCTAACACCGGGGAGCTGTTTTTT
CASSANTGELFF
>TRBJ1-2|-|TRBV4-1|-
TGCGCCAGCAGCCAAGACCCGGGTAACTATGGCTACACCTTC
CASSQDPGNYGYTF
>TRBJ1-1|TRBD1|TRBV4-3|-
TGCGCCAGCAGCCTGACATTGACTTTACGACAGGGTGGCACTGAAGCTTTCTTT
CASSLTLTLRQGGTEAFF
>TRBJ2-5|TRBD1|TRBV5-1|-
TGCGCCAGCAGCGGACAGGGGGTATACCAAGAGACCCAGTACTTC
CASSGQGVYQETQYF
>TRBJ2-1|TRBD2|TRBV6-5|-
TGTGCCAGCAGCGGACTAGCGGGAGGGCTCAATGAGCAGTTCTTC
CASSGLAGGLNEQFF
>TRBJ1-5|-|TRBV7-9|-
TGTGCCAGCAGCTCCCAGTTGGTGAATCAGCCCCAGCATTTT
CASSSQLVNQPQHF
>TRBJ2-1|TRBD2|TRBV7-9|-
TGTGCCAGCAGCCGACGGACTAGCGGGAGTTACAATGAGCAGTTCTTC
CASSRRTSGSYNEQFF
>TRBJ2-3|-|TRBV3-1/TRBV3-2|-
TGTGCCAGCAGCGGATCTCCTTATGGGGGCAACGCTAGCACAGATACGCAGTATTTT
CASSGSPYGGNASTDTQYF
>TRBJ2-5|-|TRBV5-1|-
TGCGCCAGCAGTATGGGAGCGGCCCAAGAGACCCAGTACTTC
CASSMGAAQETQYF
>TRBJ2-2|TRBD1|TRBV18|-
TGTGCCAGCTCACCAGGGACAGGGGCCACCGGGGAGCTGTTTTTT
CASSPGTGATGELFF
>TRBJ2-7|-|TRBV10-3|-
TGTGCCATCAGTGAGTTGGGACATAATTCCTACGAGCAGTACTTC
CAISELGHNSYEQYF
>TRBJ2-3|-|TRBV7-9|-
TGTGCCAGCAGCCCATCATTTCTAGATTTGTGGCCCACAGATACGCAGTATTTT
CASSPSFLDLWPTDTQYF
>TRBJ2-5|-|TRBV5-4|-
TGTGCCAGCAGCGCCACAGGGAGAGGCGAGACCCAGTACTTC
CASSATGRGETQYF
>TRBJ1-5|TRBD1|TRBV19|-
TGTGCCAGTAGTGCCCAGACAGGGTTTAGCAATCAGCCCCAGCATTTT
CASSAQTGFSNQPQHF
>TRBJ2-7|-|TRBV21-1|-
TGTGCCATGGTAGTTAGGAGAAATCCCTACGAGCAGTACTTC
CAMVVRRNPYEQYF
>TRBJ1-1|-|TRBV25-1|-
TGTGCCAGCAGTGGAGTAGGAGGTCTGAACACTGAAGCTTTCTTT
CASSGVGGLNTEAFF
>TRBJ2-2|TRBD2|TRBV18|-
TGTGCCAGCTCGCCCGCCGGGGCGGGAGTTTCCACCGGGGAGCTGTTTTTT
CASSPAGAGVSTGELFF
>TRBJ1-1|TRBD1|TRBV10-3|-
TGTGCCATCACCAAGAACCCGGACAGGTTGAACACTGAAGCTTTCTTT
CAITKNPDRLNTEAFF